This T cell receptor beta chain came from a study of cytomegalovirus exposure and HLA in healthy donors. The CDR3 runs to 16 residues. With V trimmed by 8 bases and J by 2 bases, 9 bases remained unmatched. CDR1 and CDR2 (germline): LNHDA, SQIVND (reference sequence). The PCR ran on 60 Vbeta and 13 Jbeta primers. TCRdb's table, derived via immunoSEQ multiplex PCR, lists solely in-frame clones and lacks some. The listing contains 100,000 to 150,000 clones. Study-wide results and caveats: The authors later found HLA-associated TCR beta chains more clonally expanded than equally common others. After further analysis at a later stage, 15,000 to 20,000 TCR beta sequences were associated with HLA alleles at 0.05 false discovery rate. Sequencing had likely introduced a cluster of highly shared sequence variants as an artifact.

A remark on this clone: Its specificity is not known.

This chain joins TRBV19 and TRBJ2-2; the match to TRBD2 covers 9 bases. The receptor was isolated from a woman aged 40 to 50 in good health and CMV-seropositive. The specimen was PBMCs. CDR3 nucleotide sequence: TGTGCCAGTTGGCGGGGTAGCGGGAGTAACACCGGGGAGCTGTTTTTT. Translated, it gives CASWRGSGSNTGELFF.